The 21 T cell receptor beta chains below were found in one sample sequenced in a study of technical replicates of blood from a few donors. Assay used: immunoSEQ multiplex PCR; TCRdb lists only in-frame clones, some missing. The table shows some 93,000 clones, with around 95% occurring only once. Sequenced: T cells isolated from PBMCs. These receptors were collected from a human donor in good health.

This clone was recorded once. V and J are TRBV6-5 and TRBJ1-2; D uncertain. The CDR3 extends over 14 amino acids. CDR1 and CDR2 from the germline V gene are MNHEY and SVGAGI. V was trimmed by 8 bases and J by 5 bases, leaving 18 bases between them. In DNA, the CDR3 is TGTGCCAGCGGAGAATCCGCACGTCCTTATGGCTACACCTTC. Translation: CASGESARPYGYTF.

The chain joins TRBV6-1 to TRBJ1-1, with TRBD1 matching over 8 bases. Trimming took 1 base from V and 7 from J; bases not matched to a gene: 5. Germline V gives CDR1 MNHNS, CDR2 SASEGT. This CDR3 region has 14 residues. CDR3: CASSEVTGVDEAFF. The DNA for the CDR3 is TGTGCCAGCAGTGAAGTGACAGGGGTGGATGAAGCTTTCTTT.

The V call is TRBV9, the J call TRBJ2-7, with 12 nucleotides matching TRBD1. J lost 6 bases, V lost 4 bases, and 14 bases had no gene match. The germline V gene has CDR1 SGDLS and CDR2 YYNGEE. This CDR3 has 17 residues. This CDR3 is CASSFGTGGIFRAEQYF. DNA of the CDR3: TGTGCCAGCAGCTTCGGGACAGGGGGCATTTTTAGGGCCGAGCAGTACTTC.

The chain couples TRBV6-1 to TRBJ2-1; 9 bases line up with TRBD2. Germline CDR1 is MNHNS and CDR2 is SASEGT. The length of the CDR3 is 15 residues. Trimming removed 2 bases from V and 13 bases from J; junction bases left unmatched: 12. CDR3 nucleotides: TGTGCCAGCAGTGAATTGGGGCGGGGGGGTACCAGACAGTTCTTC. Translated: CASSELGRGGTRQFF.

The chain combines TRBV2 with TRBJ2-5; a possible D gene is TRBD2 (5 bases). Per germline, CDR1 SNHLY and CDR2 FYNNEI. Trimming took 7 bases from V and 1 from J, leaving 16 bases between them. The length of the CDR3 is 15 residues. The CDR3 spells CASKTSLSVQETQYF. The CDR3 nucleotides read TGTGCCAGCAAAACGAGCCTTAGCGTCCAAGAGACCCAGTACTTC.

J is TRBJ2-1 and V is TRBV7-9; TRBD2 matches at 11 bases. The CDR3 is 13 amino acids. The V segment lost 8 bases and the J segment 15 bases; nucleotides outside the gene matches: 12. The germline gives CDR1 SEHNR, CDR2 FQNEAQ (reference sequence). CDR3 amino acids: CASGGSGGDKLFF. CDR3 bases: TGTGCCAGCGGCGGTAGCGGGGGGGACAAACTGTTCTTC.

The V gene is TRBV6-1, the J gene TRBJ2-1; 8 nucleotides agree with TRBD1. The germline gives CDR1 MNHNS, CDR2 SASEGT. The CDR3 has 15 amino acids. Losses at the gene ends were 6 bases for V and 3 bases for J; bases not matched to a gene: 7. This CDR3 is CASSPRGLSYNEQFF. CDR3 nucleotide sequence: TGTGCCAGCAGCCCCAGGGGGCTCAGCTACAATGAGCAGTTCTTC.

The V call is TRBV7-8, the J call TRBJ1-2; a possible D gene is TRBD1 (6 bases). The CDR3 totals 16 residues. CDR1 is SGHVS, CDR2 FQNEAQ, per germline. Trimming removed 3 bases from V and 4 bases from J, with 18 bases in between. CDR3 sequence reads: CASSFASTGGSYGYTF. CDR3 in DNA: TGTGCCAGCAGCTTTGCGTCGACAGGTGGTAGCTATGGCTACACCTTC.

The rearrangement uses TRBV5-4 and TRBJ2-1; D might be TRBD1 (6 bases). The V gene's germline CDR1 is SGHNT and CDR2 YYREEE (reference sequence). This CDR3 has 14 amino acids. V was shortened by 4 bases and J by 4 bases, with 12 bases between the two germline ends. DNA for the CDR3: TGTGCCAGCAGCCCAAGGACAGTTTACAATGAGCAGTTCTTC. Its protein is CASSPRTVYNEQFF.

Here the CDR3 reads CSASTGGADTQYF. The CDR3 DNA reads TGCAGCGCCTCGACAGGGGGGGCAGATACGCAGTATTTT. The genes are TRBV29-1 and TRBJ2-3; TRBD1 agrees at 9 bases. J lost 4 bases, V lost 7 bases, and 6 bases had no gene match. The germline V gene encodes CDR1 SQVTM and CDR2 ANQGSEA. The CDR3 extends over 13 amino acids.

The V and J genes are TRBV27 and TRBJ2-7; 7 positions match TRBD1. The length of the CDR3 is 15 residues. The V gene's germline CDR1 is MNHEY and CDR2 SMNVEV (reference sequence). V lost 5 bases to trimming and J lost 3 bases; unmatched junction nucleotides: 10. The CDR3 loop is CASSTSRTGYYEQYF. As DNA, the CDR3 is TGTGCCAGCAGTACCTCGAGGACAGGCTACTACGAGCAGTACTTC.

The genes are TRBV6-5 and TRBJ1-2, with D hard to call. Trimming stripped 2 bases from V and 8 bases from J, with 15 bases between. The CDR3 loop spans 14 amino acids. Germline V gene data show CDR1 as MNHEY and CDR2 as SVGAGI. The CDR3: CASSYGGVEGGYTF. The CDR3 nucleotides read TGTGCCAGCAGTTACGGTGGGGTTGAGGGCGGCTACACCTTC.

The chain recombines TRBV10-1 with TRBJ2-1; TRBD2 matches 7 bases. V gave up 5 bases and J gave up 8 bases; unmatched junction bases: 15. The CDR3 totals 16 residues. In germline, CDR1 is WNHNN, CDR2 SYGVQD (reference sequence). CDR3 nucleotide sequence: TGCGCCAGCAGTCCCGGCCTTGCGGGAGATATGGATGAGCAGTTCTTC. It codes for CASSPGLAGDMDEQFF.

The CDR3 coding sequence is TGCGCCAGCAGGTCTCCGCCGTCGGGAGTATACGAGCAGTTCTTC. The encoded protein is CASRSPPSGVYEQFF. The genes are TRBV5-1 and TRBJ2-1, with TRBD2 as a possible D gene (6 bases). Trimming pared 5 bases from V and 10 bases from J, leaving 22 bases between. This CDR3 region has 15 residues. Per germline, CDR1 SGHRS and CDR2 YFSETQ.

The rearrangement links TRBV2 to TRBJ1-2; D not resolved. The CDR3 consists of 14 residues. Per the germline V gene, CDR1 is SNHLY and CDR2 is FYNNEI. V lost 4 bases to trimming and J lost 3 bases, with 12 bases between them. CDR3 nucleotide sequence: TGTGCCAGCAGTGGGGCCAGGCAAGACTATGGCTACACCTTC. Its protein product is CASSGARQDYGYTF. The whole variable domain, remainder taken from reference TRBV2 and TRBJ1-2, is EPEVTQTPSHQVTQMGQEVILRCVPISNHLYFYWYRQILGQKVEFLVSFYNNEISEKSEIFDDQFSVERPDGSNFTLKIRSTKLEDSAMYFCASSGARQDYGYTFGSGTRLTVV.

The rearrangement uses TRBV6-1 and TRBJ2-7; TRBD1 matches 7 bases. Germline assignment: CDR1 MNHNS and CDR2 SASEGT. CDR3 length: 14 residues. Germline trimming cut 7 bases from V and 0 bases from J; bases unmatched to any gene: 6. The CDR3 DNA follows: TGTGCCAGCACCCCGACAGGGTCCTCCTACGAGCAGTACTTC. Translated, it gives CASTPTGSSYEQYF.

The chain combines TRBV5-1 with TRBJ2-2; weak D call: TRBD1 (6 bases). CDR1 is SGHRS, CDR2 YFSETQ, per germline. The CDR3 has 16 residues. V gave up 0 bases and J gave up 4 bases, with 13 bases separating them. CDR3 region: CASSLETGSTTGELFF. Written as DNA, the CDR3 is TGCGCCAGCAGCTTGGAGACAGGCTCTACCACCGGGGAGCTGTTTTTT. Looking up the rest from reference TRBV5-1 and TRBJ2-2 gives the full variable domain: KAGVTQTPRYLIKTRGQQVTLSCSPISGHRSVSWYQQTPGQGLQFLFEYFSETQRNKGNFPGRFSGRQFSNSRSEMNVSTLELGDSALYLCASSLETGSTTGELFFGEGSRLTVL.

In this sample, this clone turned up once. The chain carries TRBV19 and TRBJ2-1; 7 bases are a match to TRBD2. Losses at the gene ends were 3 bases for V and 6 bases for J; bases not matched to a gene: 2. In germline, CDR1 is LNHDA, CDR2 SQIVND (reference sequence). The CDR3 sequence is 13 residues long. The CDR3 DNA sequence: TGTGCCAGTAGTATCACGGGGGGCAATGAGCAGTTCTTC. Translation: CASSITGGNEQFF.

CDR3: CASSDSGTPYNEQFF. CDR3 sequence (DNA): TGCGCCAGCAGTGACAGCGGGACACCCTACAATGAGCAGTTCTTC. V and J are TRBV10-1 and TRBJ2-1; D may be TRBD2 (7 bases). Trimming cost V 3 bases and J 2 bases, with 11 bases left between them. Per germline, CDR1 WNHNN and CDR2 SYGVQD (reference sequence). This CDR3 is 15 amino acids long.

The chain employs TRBV14 and TRBJ1-2; possibly TRBD1 for D (5 bases). The CDR3 covers 13 residues. Germline values: CDR1 SGHDN, CDR2 FVKESK. Trimming removed 6 bases from V and 6 bases from J, with 14 bases in between. The CDR3 is CASRFQGDHGYTF. The CDR3 bases are TGTGCCAGCAGATTCCAGGGCGACCATGGCTACACCTTC.

The chain links TRBV18 to TRBJ2-1, with 7 nucleotides matching TRBD2. The V gene's germline CDR1 is KGHSH and CDR2 LQKENI. V gave up 6 bases and J gave up 4 bases; unmatched junction bases: 9. This CDR3 has 15 amino acids. The CDR3 sequence: CASSMAGAGYNEQFF. The CDR3 DNA follows: TGTGCCAGCTCTATGGCGGGAGCCGGTTACAATGAGCAGTTCTTC.